These 4 T cell receptor beta chains originate from one sample sequenced in a study of neoadjuvant anti-PD-1 for oral cavity cancer. The table came from immunoSEQ multiplex PCR; TCRdb's copy has only in-frame clones and leaves some out. Counted here are roughly 34,000 clones, 80% to 90% occurring once; the ten biggest clones make up 3.5%. The specimen was PBMCs, collected before nivolumab (anti-PD-1) treatment. These receptor sequences come from a person aged 40 to 85 with oral cavity squamous cell carcinoma.

The chain has TRBV6-5 and TRBJ2-3; 8 bases match TRBD2. V lost 2 bases to trimming and J lost 2 bases; unmatched junction nucleotides: 0. CDR1 and CDR2 (germline): MNHEY, SVGAGI. The CDR3 extends over 14 amino acids. Written as DNA, the CDR3 is TGTGCCAGCAGTTACGGACTAGCCACAGATACGCAGTATTTT. It is translated as CASSYGLATDTQYF.

This clone was seen only once. CDR3 amino acids: CAVKPGPGTDTQYF. The CDR3 nucleotides are TGTGCCGTAAAACCGGGACCTGGCACAGATACGCAGTATTTT. The gene calls are TRBV19 and TRBJ2-3, with D perhaps being TRBD1 or TRBD2 (5 bases each). The V end lost 11 bases, the J end lost 1 base, and 16 bases lay between the germline ends. The CDR3 loop spans 14 amino acids. The V gene's germline CDR1 is LNHDA and CDR2 SQIVND (reference sequence). The whole variable domain, remainder taken from reference TRBV19 and TRBJ2-3, is DGGITQSPKYLFRKEGQNVTLSCEQNLNHDAMYWYRQDPGQGLRLIYYSQIVNDFQKGDIAEGYSVSREKKESFPLTVTSAQKNPTAFYLCAVKPGPGTDTQYFGPGTRLTVL.

The V call is TRBV5-5, the J call TRBJ1-3; D gene unclear. Germline V lookup: CDR1 SGHKS, CDR2 YYEKEE (reference sequence). CDR3 length: 13 amino acids. The ends were cut back, 4 bases at V and 4 bases at J, with 9 bases in the middle. The CDR3 protein is CASSLPSGNTIYF. CDR3 DNA: TGTGCCAGCAGCCTCCCCTCCGGAAACACCATATATTTT.

This chain links TRBV27 with TRBJ1-1; TRBD1 is a possible D gene (6 bases). Trimming left V 6 bases short and J 1 base short, with 15 bases between. The CDR3 loop spans 15 amino acids. CDR1 is MNHEY, CDR2 SMNVEV, per germline (reference sequence). Here the CDR3 DNA reads TGTGCCAGCAGCCTTTACAGGGCGGGGAACACTGAAGCTTTCTTT. It translates to CASSLYRAGNTEAFF.